This TCR beta chain is from a study of cytomegalovirus exposure and HLA in healthy donors. For this clone: Its antigen remains unknown.

Primers included in the PCR were 60 Vbeta and 13 Jbeta primers. Assay: immunoSEQ multiplex PCR; the TCRdb copy retains only in-frame clones and omits some. This sample has about 150,000 clones; 86% occur once, and the top ten carry roughly 1.8%. The CDR3 is 15 amino acids. Trimming shortened V by 5 bases and J by 1 base, and 12 bases separated the two germline ends. In germline, CDR1 is MNHEY, CDR2 SMNVEV (reference sequence). Overall study results and limits: Information on immune exposure was restricted to one variable (CMV serostatus). Later analysis suggested links between common viral pathogens and several top significant clusters. With DRB1 most and HLA-C fewest, TCR association rates differed between HLA loci in a later analysis.

The chain employs TRBV27 and TRBJ1-5; no reliable D call. The sequence derives from a woman younger than 35 in good health and CMV-seronegative. Specimen: PBMCs. CDR3 sequence (DNA): TGTGCCAGCAGTCGCTATGGGCCCAGCAATCAGCCCCAGCATTTT. Protein sequence: CASSRYGPSNQPQHF.